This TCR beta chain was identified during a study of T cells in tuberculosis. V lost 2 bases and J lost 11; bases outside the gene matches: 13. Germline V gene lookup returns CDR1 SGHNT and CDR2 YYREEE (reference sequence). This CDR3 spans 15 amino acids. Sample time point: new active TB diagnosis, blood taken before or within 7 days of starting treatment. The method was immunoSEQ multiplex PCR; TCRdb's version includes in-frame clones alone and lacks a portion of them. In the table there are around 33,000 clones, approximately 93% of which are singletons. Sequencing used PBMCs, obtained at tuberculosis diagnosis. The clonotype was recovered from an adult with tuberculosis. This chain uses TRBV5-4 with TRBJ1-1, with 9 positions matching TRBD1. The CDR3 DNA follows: TGTGCCAGCAGCTTTCAACAGGGGGCGTCTTTCGAGGCTTTCTTT. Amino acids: CASSFQQGASFEAFF.